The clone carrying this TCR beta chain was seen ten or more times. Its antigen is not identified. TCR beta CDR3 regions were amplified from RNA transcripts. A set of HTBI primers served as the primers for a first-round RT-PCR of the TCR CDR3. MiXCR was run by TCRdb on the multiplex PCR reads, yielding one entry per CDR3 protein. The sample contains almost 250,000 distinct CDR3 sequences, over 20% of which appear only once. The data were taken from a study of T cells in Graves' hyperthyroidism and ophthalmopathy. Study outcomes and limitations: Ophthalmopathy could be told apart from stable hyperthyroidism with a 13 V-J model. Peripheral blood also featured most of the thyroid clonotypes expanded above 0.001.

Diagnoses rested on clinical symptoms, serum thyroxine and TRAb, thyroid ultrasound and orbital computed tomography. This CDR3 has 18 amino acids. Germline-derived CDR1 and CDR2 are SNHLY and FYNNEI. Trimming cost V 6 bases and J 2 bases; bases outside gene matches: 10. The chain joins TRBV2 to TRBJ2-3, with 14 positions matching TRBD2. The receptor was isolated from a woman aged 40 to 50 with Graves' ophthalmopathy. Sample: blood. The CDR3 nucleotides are TGTGCCAGCAGGGGACTAGCGGGAGTGAGTTCGAACACAGATACGCAGTATTTT. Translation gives CASRGLAGVSSNTDTQYF.